This entry features one TCR beta chain sequence. Germline V gene lookup returns CDR1 MNHNY and CDR2 SVGAGI (reference sequence). The CDR3 contains 15 residues. Between the trimmed V and J ends, which lost 1 base and 0 bases, there was a span of 9 bases. These data come from a study of control samples from healthy donors and cancer patients. Using immunoSEQ multiplex PCR, the repertoire was profiled, and TCRdb retains in-frame clones only, with some absent. Among 150,000 to 200,000 clones listed, 94% were seen once. This TCR derives from a woman aged 18-29 years in good health. J is TRBJ1-2 and V is TRBV6-6; D uncertain. The specimen was blood. The DNA for the CDR3 is TGTGCCAGCAGTTACTATGTCAGAACTAACTATGGCTACACCTTC. It specifies CASSYYVRTNYGYTF.